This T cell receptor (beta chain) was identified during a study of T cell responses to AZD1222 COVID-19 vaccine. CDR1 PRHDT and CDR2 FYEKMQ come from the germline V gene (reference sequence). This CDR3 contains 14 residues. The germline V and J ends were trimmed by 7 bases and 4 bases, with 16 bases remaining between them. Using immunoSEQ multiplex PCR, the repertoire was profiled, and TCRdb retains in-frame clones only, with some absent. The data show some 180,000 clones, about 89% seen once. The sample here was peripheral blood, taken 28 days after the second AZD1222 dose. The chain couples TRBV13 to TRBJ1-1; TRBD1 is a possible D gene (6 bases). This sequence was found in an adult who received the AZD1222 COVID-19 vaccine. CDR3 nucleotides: TGTGCCAGCAAACTCAGGGGCGAGGGCACTGAAGCTTTCTTT. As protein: CASKLRGEGTEAFF.